This T cell receptor beta chain was recovered during a study of cytomegalovirus exposure and HLA in healthy donors. Germline V lookup: CDR1 SGHRS, CDR2 YFSETQ. CDR3 length equals 15 residues. With 4 bases clipped from V and 0 bases from J, the junction kept 3 bases outside the gene matches. PCR primers comprised 60 Vbeta and 13 Jbeta primers. Some clones are missing from TCRdb's copy, which holds only in-frame ones; the method was immunoSEQ multiplex PCR. Its table lists about 140,000 clones. The chain carries TRBV5-1 and TRBJ2-5; 10 nucleotides line up with TRBD1. This receptor was identified in a woman aged 18 to 35 in good health and CMV-seronegative. The specimen sequenced was PBMCs. The CDR3 here is CASSMGQGYQETQYF. In DNA, the CDR3 is TGCGCCAGCAGCATGGGACAGGGGTACCAAGAGACCCAGTACTTC.